Listed below are T cell receptor beta chains from one sample, sequenced in a study of T cells in Graves' hyperthyroidism and ophthalmopathy. TCRdb itself ran the multiplex PCR reads through MiXCR, one entry per CDR3 protein. The sample has 350,000 or so distinct CDR3 sequences; about 15% are singletons. Sequencing was carried out using blood. The receptors originated from a woman in her thirties with Graves' hyperthyroidism that later progressed to Graves' ophthalmopathy. Each CDR3 is given with its conserved first and last residue. The listing skips clone size in some rows; elsewhere it reads once, few, many or a size class.

v_call	clone_size	j_call	cdr3_length	cdr3_aa
TRBV12-3/TRBV12-4	.	TRBJ1-2	12	CALNRGPVGYTF
TRBV28	.	TRBJ2-5	14	CASSLSQGPGTQYF
TRBV3-1	many	TRBJ1-2	17	CASSQPRGQESNYGYTF
TRBV2	many	TRBJ1-6	16	CASEPSPRALNSPLHF
TRBV20-1	.	TRBJ2-7	13	CSASRVLTYEQYF
TRBV5-8	few	TRBJ1-1	15	CASSFLRRLSTEAFF
TRBV28	many	TRBJ2-1	15	CASKDPGTGYNEQFF
TRBV11-2	few	TRBJ2-1	17	CASSPRLAGNFYNEQFF
TRBV2	many	TRBJ1-2	14	CASSEAGDRYGYTF
TRBV28	many	TRBJ1-2	13	CASSLSRSYGYTF
TRBV27	.	TRBJ2-7	14	CASSSAPGFYEQYF
TRBV28	.	TRBJ2-5	15	CASSQLAGPQETQYF
TRBV3-1	few	TRBJ2-1	12	CASSDRGHEQFF
TRBV20-1	.	TRBJ2-5	15	CSARHPSGRQETQYF
TRBV6-4	few	TRBJ2-1	16	CASSPSGGADYNEQFF